This TCR beta chain was sequenced in a study of CXCR3-negative and CXCR3-positive naive CD8 T cells (dated by TCRdb to the late 2010s). Concerning the study at large: Around 140 million TRB reads were obtained in total, roughly 1.5 +/- 0.3 million reads per library. The diversity and physicochemical repertoire analyses included about a dozen donors pooled from two independent experiments. Naive subsets from five or six donors and memory cells from 3 donors were included in the TRBV-TRBJ cluster analysis. The investigation overall reported the following: TRBV-TRBJ usage was similar between naive CXCR3-negative and CXCR3-positive cells from the same donor, while memory cells showed distinct patterns. Because surface CD5, which is linked to self-reactivity in mice, was comparable between the naive subsets, TCR interaction strength was also inferred from the physicochemical properties of TRB CDR3s. Freshly isolated PBMCs were used for most assays because CXCR3 expression partially decreased after cryopreservation. Both naive subsets had comparably high repertoire diversity, while memory CD8+ T cells had much lower repertoire diversity. TRB CDR3s from CXCR3-positive naive cells showed higher hydrophobicity (lower Kidera factor 4), lower energy, and higher strength and volume indices than CXCR3-negative naive cells.

The CDR3 goes from the cysteine to the phenylalanine over 16 residues. No DNA sequence is on record. Concerning this clonotype: There is no known antigen for this receptor.

For every CD8+ T cell subset, approximately 330,000 cells were flow-sorted straight into RLT lysis buffer, and each subset was sorted in triplicate. To exclude memory contaminants, naive CD8+ T cells were stringently defined as CD45RO-CCR7+CD27+CD95-. Using standard density gradient centrifugation, peripheral blood mononuclear cells were isolated from buffy coats. Naive CXCR3-negative and CXCR3-positive CD8+ T cells were flow-sorted on a FACSAria III. Total RNA was extracted from sorted cells with an RNeasy Mini Kit. Sequencing used a NextSeq 550. The Human TCR Profiling Kit (MiLaboratory) was used to make UMI-labeled 5' RACE TRB cDNA libraries. The full amount of extracted RNA was used for cDNA synthesis, and the full amount of resulting cDNA was used for PCR amplification. Libraries were prepared in parallel using an identical number of PCR cycles. Under the source paper's analysis protocol: About 57,000 +/- 9,900 unique UMI-labeled TRB cDNA molecules per library were extracted with MIGEC and MiXCR, with at least two reads per UMI required. An average of roughly 40,000 +/- 10,000 functional in-frame TRB CDR3 nucleotide clonotypes without stop codons was found per library. After each sample was downsampled to 5000 UMI-labeled TRB molecules, VDJtools was used to calculate diversity metrics such as normalized Shannon-Wiener and Chao1. VDJtools was used to calculate clonotype-size-weighted physicochemical properties of the central five CDR3 residues, namely interaction energy, strength, volume and Kidera factor 4. The reads, reprocessed by TCRdb, yield one row per CDR3 protein sequence and no DNA. These V and J calls derive from TCRdb rather than the authors' analysis. This sample's table lists about 98,000 distinct CDR3 sequences. Approximately 1.1% of the sample rests with the top ten.

The chain joins TRBV12-3 or TRBV12-4 to TRBJ2-5. The sequenced sample was naive CXCR3+ CD8+ T cells from blood. Taken with the paper, the label for cell subset or site translates to: CD45RO-CCR7+CD27+CD95- naive CD8+ T cells expressing CXCR3 (TNR3+). The clonotype was recovered from a human donor in good health. Some clones in this sample may be carry-over from other donors' samples. The CDR3 sequence is CASSLGSATTQETQYF.